The following is a T cell receptor beta chain sequence with its context. Its specificity is unknown. Generated by immunoSEQ multiplex PCR, the TCRdb table keeps only in-frame clones and is missing some. Among 70,000 or so clones listed, around 90% were seen once. These data originate in a study of OX40 agonist ivuxolimab in advanced cancers. At the level of the study: Melanoma, hepatocellular carcinoma, head and neck or renal cell cancer occurred in dose-escalation patients.

With 7 bases removed from V and 5 bases from J, the gap between germline ends came to 18 bases. The CDR3 has 15 residues. Germline lookup yields CDR1 MDHEN and CDR2 SYDVKM. Findings of the study overall: The 0.1-3.0 mg/kg partial responders had among the lowest clonal expansion.

The TCR comes from an adult with an advanced solid tumor such as melanoma, head and neck, liver or kidney cancer. J is TRBJ1-5 and V is TRBV28, with D hard to call. Source: CD4+ or CD8+ T cells sorted from blood, taken in a trial of the OX40 agonist ivuxolimab. The DNA of the CDR3 is TGTGCCAGCACCGGTTCGGGCAGTCCCTATCAGCCCCAGCATTTT. Translating it yields CASTGSGSPYQPQHF.